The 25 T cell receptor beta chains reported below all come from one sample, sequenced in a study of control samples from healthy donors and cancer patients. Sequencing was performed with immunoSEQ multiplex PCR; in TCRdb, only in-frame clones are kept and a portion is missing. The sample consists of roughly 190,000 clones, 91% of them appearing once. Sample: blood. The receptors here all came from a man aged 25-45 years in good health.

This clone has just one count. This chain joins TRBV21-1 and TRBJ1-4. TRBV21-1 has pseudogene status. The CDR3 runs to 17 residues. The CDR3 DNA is TGTGCCAGCAGCGCAGCGACCCGGGACGGGGCTAATGAAAAACTGTTTTTT. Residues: CASSAATRDGANEKLFF.

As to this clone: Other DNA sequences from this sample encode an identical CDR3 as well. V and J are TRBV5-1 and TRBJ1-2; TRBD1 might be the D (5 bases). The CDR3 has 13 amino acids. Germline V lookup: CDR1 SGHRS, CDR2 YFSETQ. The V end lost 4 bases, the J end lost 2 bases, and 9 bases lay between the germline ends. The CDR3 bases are TGCGCCAGCAGCCTAGGGACCAACTATGGCTACACCTTC. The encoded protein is CASSLGTNYGYTF. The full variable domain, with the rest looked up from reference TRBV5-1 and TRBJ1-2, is KAGVTQTPRYLIKTRGQQVTLSCSPISGHRSVSWYQQTPGQGLQFLFEYFSETQRNKGNFPGRFSGRQFSNSRSEMNVSTLELGDSALYLCASSLGTNYGYTFGSGTRLTVV.

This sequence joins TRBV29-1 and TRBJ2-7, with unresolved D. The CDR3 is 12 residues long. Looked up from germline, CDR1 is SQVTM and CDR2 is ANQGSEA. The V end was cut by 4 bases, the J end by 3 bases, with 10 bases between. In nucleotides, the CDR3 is TGCAGCGTTGGGCCAGGAATCTACGAGCAGTACTTC. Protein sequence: CSVGPGIYEQYF.

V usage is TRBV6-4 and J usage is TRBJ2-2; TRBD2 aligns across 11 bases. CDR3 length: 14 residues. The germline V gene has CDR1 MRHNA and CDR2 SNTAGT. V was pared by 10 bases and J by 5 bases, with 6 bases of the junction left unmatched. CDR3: CATRLAGKTGELFF. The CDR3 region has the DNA TGTGCCACCAGACTAGCGGGGAAGACCGGGGAGCTGTTTTTT.

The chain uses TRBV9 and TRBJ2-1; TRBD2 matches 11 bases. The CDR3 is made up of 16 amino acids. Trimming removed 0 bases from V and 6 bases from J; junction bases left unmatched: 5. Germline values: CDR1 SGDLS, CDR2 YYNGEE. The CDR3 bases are TGTGCCAGCAGCGTAGCTAGCGGGGGGCCCACCAATGAGCAGTTCTTC. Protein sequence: CASSVASGGPTNEQFF.

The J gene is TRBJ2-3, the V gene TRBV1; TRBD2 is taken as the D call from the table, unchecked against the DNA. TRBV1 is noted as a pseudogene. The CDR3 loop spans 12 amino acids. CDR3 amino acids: CTSSPHGDTQYF. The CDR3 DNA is TGCACCAGCAGCCCTCACGGGGATACGCAGTATTTT.

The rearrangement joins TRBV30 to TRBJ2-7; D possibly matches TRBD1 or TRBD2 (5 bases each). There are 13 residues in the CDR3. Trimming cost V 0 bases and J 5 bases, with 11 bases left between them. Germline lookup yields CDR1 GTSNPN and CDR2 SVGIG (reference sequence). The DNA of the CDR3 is TGTGCCTGGAGTGTGGGGGTCTCGGACGAGCAGTACTTC. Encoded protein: CAWSVGVSDEQYF.

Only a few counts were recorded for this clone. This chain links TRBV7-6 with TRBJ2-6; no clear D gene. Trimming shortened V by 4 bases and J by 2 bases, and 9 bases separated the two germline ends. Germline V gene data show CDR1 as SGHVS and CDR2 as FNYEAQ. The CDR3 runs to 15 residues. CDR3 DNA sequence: TGTGCCAGCAGCTCCAACACGGCTGGGGCCAACGTCCTGACTTTC. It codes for CASSSNTAGANVLTF. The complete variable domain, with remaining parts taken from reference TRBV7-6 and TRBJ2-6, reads GAGVSQSPRYKVTKRGQDVALRCDPISGHVSLYWYRQALGQGPEFLTYFNYEAQQDKSGLPNDRFSAERPEGSISTLTIQRTEQRDSAMYRCASSSNTAGANVLTFGAGSRLTVL.

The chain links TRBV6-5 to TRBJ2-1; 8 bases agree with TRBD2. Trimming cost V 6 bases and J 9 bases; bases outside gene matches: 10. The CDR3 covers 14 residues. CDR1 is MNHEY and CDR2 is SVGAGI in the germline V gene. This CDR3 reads CASSQSGGSVEQFF. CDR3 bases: TGTGCCAGCAGCCAGAGCGGGGGTTCGGTTGAGCAGTTCTTC.

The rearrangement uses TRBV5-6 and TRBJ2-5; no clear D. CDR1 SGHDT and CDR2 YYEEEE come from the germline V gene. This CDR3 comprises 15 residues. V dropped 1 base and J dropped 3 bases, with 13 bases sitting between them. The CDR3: CASSLYRQTKETQYF. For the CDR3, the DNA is TGTGCCAGCAGCTTGTATCGGCAGACCAAAGAGACCCAGTACTTC.

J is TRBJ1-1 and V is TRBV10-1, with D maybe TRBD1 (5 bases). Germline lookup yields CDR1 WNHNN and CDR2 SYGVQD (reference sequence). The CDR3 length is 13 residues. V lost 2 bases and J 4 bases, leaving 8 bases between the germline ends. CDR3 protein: CASSEGARTEAFF. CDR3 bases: TGCGCCAGCAGTGAGGGGGCACGCACTGAAGCTTTCTTT.

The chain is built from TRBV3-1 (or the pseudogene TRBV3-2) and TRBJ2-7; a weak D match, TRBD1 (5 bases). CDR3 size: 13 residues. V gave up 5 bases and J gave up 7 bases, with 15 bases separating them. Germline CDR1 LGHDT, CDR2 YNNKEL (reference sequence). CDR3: CASSYVRGQEQYF. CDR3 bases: TGTGCCAGCAGCTACGTTAGGGGCCAGGAGCAGTACTTC.

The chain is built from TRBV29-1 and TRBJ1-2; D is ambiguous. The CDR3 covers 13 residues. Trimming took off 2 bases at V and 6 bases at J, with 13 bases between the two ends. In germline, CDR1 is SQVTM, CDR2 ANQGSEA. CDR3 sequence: CSVEWQEHNGYTF. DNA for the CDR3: TGCAGCGTTGAATGGCAGGAACATAATGGCTACACCTTC.

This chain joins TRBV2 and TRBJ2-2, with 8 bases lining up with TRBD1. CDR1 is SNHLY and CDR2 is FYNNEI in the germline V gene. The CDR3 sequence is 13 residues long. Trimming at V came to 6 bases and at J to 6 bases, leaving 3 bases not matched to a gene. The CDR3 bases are TGTGCCAGCAGAGGACAGGGTGCCGGGGAGCTGTTTTTT. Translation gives CASRGQGAGELFF.

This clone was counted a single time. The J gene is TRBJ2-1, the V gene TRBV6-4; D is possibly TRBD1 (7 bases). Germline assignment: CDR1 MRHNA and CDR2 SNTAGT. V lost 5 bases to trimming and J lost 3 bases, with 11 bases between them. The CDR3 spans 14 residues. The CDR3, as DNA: TGTGCCAGCAGTAGGGGGGACAGCTACAATGAGCAGTTCTTC. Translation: CASSRGDSYNEQFF.

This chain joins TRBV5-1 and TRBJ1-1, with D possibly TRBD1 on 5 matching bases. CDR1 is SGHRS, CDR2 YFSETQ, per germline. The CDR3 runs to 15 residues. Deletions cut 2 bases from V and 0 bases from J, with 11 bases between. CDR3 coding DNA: TGCGCCAGCAGCTTCCCTGACAGACTGAACACTGAAGCTTTCTTT. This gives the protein CASSFPDRLNTEAFF.

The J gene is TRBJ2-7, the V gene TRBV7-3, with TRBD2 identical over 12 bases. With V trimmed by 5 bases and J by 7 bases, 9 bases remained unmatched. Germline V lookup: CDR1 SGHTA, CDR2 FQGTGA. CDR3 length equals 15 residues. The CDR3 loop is CASSLRLAGVREQYF. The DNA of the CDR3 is TGTGCCAGCAGCCTGAGACTAGCGGGGGTGAGGGAGCAGTACTTC.

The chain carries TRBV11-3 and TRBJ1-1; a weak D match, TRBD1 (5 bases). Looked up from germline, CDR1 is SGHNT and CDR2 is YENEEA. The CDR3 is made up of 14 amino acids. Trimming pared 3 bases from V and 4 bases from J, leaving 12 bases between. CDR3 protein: CASSLRGPGTEAFF. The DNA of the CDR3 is TGTGCCAGCAGCTTGAGGGGCCCGGGCACTGAAGCTTTCTTT.

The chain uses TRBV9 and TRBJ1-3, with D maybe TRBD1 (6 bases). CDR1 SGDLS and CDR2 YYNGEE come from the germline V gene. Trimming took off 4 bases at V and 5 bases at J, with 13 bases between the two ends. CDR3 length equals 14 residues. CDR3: CASSPEGVRNTIYF. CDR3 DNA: TGTGCCAGCAGCCCAGAGGGGGTCAGAAACACCATATATTTT. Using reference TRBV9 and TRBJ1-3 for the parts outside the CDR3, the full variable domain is DSGVTQTPKHLITATGQRVTLRCSPRSGDLSVYWYQQSLDQGLQFLIQYYNGEERAKGNILERFSAQQFPDLHSELNLSSLELGDSALYFCASSPEGVRNTIYFGEGSWLTVV.

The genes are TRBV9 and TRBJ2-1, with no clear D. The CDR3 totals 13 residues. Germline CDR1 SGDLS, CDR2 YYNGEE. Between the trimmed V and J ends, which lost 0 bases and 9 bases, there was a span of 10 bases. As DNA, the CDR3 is TGTGCCAGCAGCGTAGATTTGGTTGGTGAGCAGTTCTTC. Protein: CASSVDLVGEQFF.

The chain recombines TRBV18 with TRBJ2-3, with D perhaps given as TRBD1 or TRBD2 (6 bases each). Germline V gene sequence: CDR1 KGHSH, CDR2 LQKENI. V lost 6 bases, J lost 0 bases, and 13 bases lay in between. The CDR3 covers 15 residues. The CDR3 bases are TGTGCCAGCTCGAACGGGGGCACTAGCACAGATACGCAGTATTTT. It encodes CASSNGGTSTDTQYF.

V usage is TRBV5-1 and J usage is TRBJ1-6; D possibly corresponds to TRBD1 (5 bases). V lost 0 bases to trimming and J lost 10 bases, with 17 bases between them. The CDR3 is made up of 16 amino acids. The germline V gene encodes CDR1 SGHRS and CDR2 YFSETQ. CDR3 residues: CASSLAGRAFNSPLHF. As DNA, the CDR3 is TGCGCCAGCAGCTTGGCGGGCAGGGCGTTTAACTCACCCCTCCACTTT.

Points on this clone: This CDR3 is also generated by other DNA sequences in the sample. This CDR3 reads CASSLVSRLYEQYF. Written as DNA, the CDR3 is TGTGCCAGCAGCTTAGTGTCACGGTTGTACGAGCAGTACTTC. The rearrangement joins TRBV11-2 to TRBJ2-7; no reliable D call. Trimming took 1 base from V and 4 from J, leaving 11 bases between them. The CDR3 contains 14 residues. The V gene's germline CDR1 is SGHAT and CDR2 FQNNGV. The full variable domain, rest sourced from reference TRBV11-2 and TRBJ2-7, is EAGVAQSPRYKIIEKRQSVAFWCNPISGHATLYWYQQILGQGPKLLIQFQNNGVVDDSQLPKDRFSAERLKGVDSTLKIQPAKLEDSAVYLCASSLVSRLYEQYFGPGTRLTVT.

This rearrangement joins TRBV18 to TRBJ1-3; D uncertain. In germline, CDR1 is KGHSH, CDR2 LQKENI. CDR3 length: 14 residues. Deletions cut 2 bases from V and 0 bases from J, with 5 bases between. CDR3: CASSPMGSGNTIYF. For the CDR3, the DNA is TGTGCCAGCTCACCAATGGGCTCTGGAAACACCATATATTTT.

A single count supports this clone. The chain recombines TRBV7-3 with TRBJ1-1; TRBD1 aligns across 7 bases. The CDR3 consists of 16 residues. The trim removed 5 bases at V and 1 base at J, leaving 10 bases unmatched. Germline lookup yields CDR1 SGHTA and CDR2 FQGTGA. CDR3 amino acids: CASSKDRVSRNTEAFF. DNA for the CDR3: TGTGCCAGCAGCAAAGACAGGGTTAGTCGGAACACTGAAGCTTTCTTT.